Described below is a single T cell receptor beta chain sequence and its context. Its antigen remains unidentified. The sample is drawn from a study of T cell responses to AZD1222 COVID-19 vaccine. Study findings and constraints: Elevations in Spike-specific TCR breadth and depth followed administration of two AZD1222 doses. Without day 14 samples, only post-peak T cell repertoires were studied.

The CDR3 length is 14 residues. Germline V CDR1 and CDR2: LGHDT, YNNKEL (reference sequence). With 7 bases removed from V and 2 bases from J, the gap between germline ends came to 14 bases. The table came from immunoSEQ multiplex PCR; TCRdb's copy has only in-frame clones and leaves some out. The sample includes about 150,000 clones, around 90% of them seen just once. The source material was peripheral blood, sampled on day 0 of AZD1222 vaccination. The source is an adult in good health. This chain links TRBV3-1 (or the pseudogene TRBV3-2) with TRBJ1-1; tentative D call: TRBD1 (5 bases). The CDR3 DNA is TGTGCCAGCAAATCGACAGCACTTAACACTGAAGCTTTCTTT. Protein product: CASKSTALNTEAFF.